These 15 T cell receptor beta chains were sequenced from one sample in a study of blood T cell repertoires in COVID-19. The table came from immunoSEQ multiplex PCR; TCRdb's copy has only in-frame clones and leaves some out. This table has 230,000 or so clones, approximately 88% appearing once. The specimen sequenced was PBMCs or T cells enriched from blood (not recorded which). These receptors came from a woman aged 40-49 years with acute COVID-19.

This clone was observed once. The chain carries TRBV7-8 and TRBJ2-1; D perhaps matches TRBD2 (5 bases). The ends were cut back, 0 bases at V and 10 bases at J, with 10 bases in the middle. CDR3 length: 13 residues. CDR1 and CDR2 (germline): SGHVS, FQNEAQ. CDR3 residues: CASSLAGAGEQFF. DNA for the CDR3: TGTGCCAGCAGCTTAGCGGGAGCAGGCGAGCAGTTCTTC.

The chain joins TRBV15 to TRBJ2-3, with 10 positions matching TRBD2. The CDR3 length is 19 residues. Germline CDR1 is LNHNV and CDR2 is YYDKDF (reference sequence). Unmatched junction bases numbered 17, after V lost 2 bases and J lost 6 bases. The CDR3 protein is CATSRRAPGTSVHGDTQYF. CDR3 nucleotide sequence: TGTGCCACCAGCAGACGTGCCCCCGGGACTAGCGTTCATGGGGATACGCAGTATTTT.

The chain combines TRBV27 with TRBJ1-6; a weak D match, TRBD1 (6 bases). Trimming cost V 5 bases and J 2 bases, with 7 bases left between them. This CDR3 contains 14 residues. Germline V gene sequence: CDR1 MNHEY, CDR2 SMNVEV (reference sequence). CDR3 nucleotide sequence: TGTGCCAGCAGTACAGGGACCTATAATTCACCCCTCCACTTT. This codes for CASSTGTYNSPLHF.

This clone was observed many times. The chain joins TRBV12-1 to TRBJ1-1; TRBD1, the D gene given by the table, was not confirmed from the DNA. TRBV12-1 is termed a pseudogene. The CDR3 length is 13 residues. The CDR3 coding sequence is TGTGCCAGCAGCTTTGAGGGGGATGCTGAAGCTTTCTTT. Translation: CASSFEGDAEAFF.

The chain employs TRBV7-2 and TRBJ1-6, with TRBD1 identical over 9 bases. Germline lookup yields CDR1 SGHTA and CDR2 FQGNSA. V lost 5 bases and J lost 7; bases outside the gene matches: 12. The CDR3 contains 17 residues. The CDR3 DNA sequence: TGTGCCAGCAGCGGATCCACAGGGGGCGCGAAAAATTCACCCCTCCACTTT. Encoded protein: CASSGSTGGAKNSPLHF.

J is TRBJ2-7 and V is TRBV6-2 or TRBV6-3, with D possibly matching TRBD2 (7 bases). Germline assignment: CDR1 MNHEY and CDR2 SVGEGT. V lost 5 bases and J 1 base, leaving 12 bases between the germline ends. The CDR3 has 14 amino acids. This CDR3 reads CASSRGASSYEQYF. The CDR3 nucleotides are TGTGCCAGCAGTCGGGGGGCTTCATCCTACGAGCAGTACTTC.

This clone occurred a few times. The chain has TRBV6-1 and TRBJ1-6, with 9 positions matching TRBD1. J lost 11 bases, V lost 1 base, and 6 bases had no gene match. CDR3 size: 15 residues. Germline assignment: CDR1 MNHNS and CDR2 SASEGT. The CDR3, as DNA: TGTGCCAGCAGTGAAGGTTGGGGACAGGGAGCACCCCTCCACTTT. It codes for CASSEGWGQGAPLHF.

CDR3 nucleotide sequence: TGTGCCAGCAGCTTAAACAGGGCAGGTTTGACTGGGGCCAACGTCCTGACTTTC. Translation: CASSLNRAGLTGANVLTF. The gene calls are TRBV13 and TRBJ2-6, with a possible D match to TRBD1 (6 bases). This CDR3 contains 18 residues. Trimming removed 2 bases at V and 2 bases at J, with 16 bases between. Germline CDR1 PRHDT, CDR2 FYEKMQ (reference sequence).

This clone was recorded once. The genes are TRBV24-1 and TRBJ2-1; the match to TRBD2 covers 11 bases. From germline, CDR1 is KGHDR and CDR2 SFDVKD. The V and J ends lost 3 bases and 3 bases, in that order; junction bases with no gene match: 6. The CDR3 covers 17 residues. The CDR3 coding sequence is TGTGCCACCAGTGATGTCTCTAGCGGGGGGTACTACAATGAGCAGTTCTTC. Residues: CATSDVSSGGYYNEQFF.

V gene TRBV10-1 combines with J gene TRBJ2-4; perhaps TRBD1 as D (6 bases). The CDR3 consists of 13 residues. From germline, CDR1 is WNHNN and CDR2 SYGVQD (reference sequence). The V and J ends lost 8 bases and 7 bases respectively, with 15 bases between them. The CDR3 is CASGTGIGNIQYF. The CDR3 DNA reads TGCGCCAGCGGAACAGGGATAGGTAACATTCAGTACTTC.

V is TRBV7-8 and J is TRBJ1-1; possibly TRBD1 for D (6 bases). The V gene lost 5 bases and the J gene lost 1 base, with 11 bases spanning the gap. The CDR3 is 14 residues long. In germline, CDR1 is SGHVS, CDR2 FQNEAQ. The CDR3 region is CASSTGTTNTEAFF. CDR3 in DNA: TGTGCCAGCAGCACCGGGACAACGAACACTGAAGCTTTCTTT. Together with reference TRBV7-8 and TRBJ1-1, the CDR3 gives the full variable domain: GAGVSQSPRYKVAKRGQDVALRCDPISGHVSLFWYQQALGQGPEFLTYFQNEAQLDKSGLPSDRFFAERPEGSVSTLKIQRTQQEDSAVYLCASSTGTTNTEAFFGQGTRLTVV.

This clone has only a few counts. V gene TRBV7-2 combines with J gene TRBJ2-7; D is possibly TRBD2 (7 bases). Per germline, CDR1 SGHTA and CDR2 FQGNSA. The germline V and J ends were trimmed by 4 bases and 6 bases, with 22 bases remaining between them. The CDR3 spans 16 residues. CDR3 region: CASSYAGARFSVEQYF. CDR3 in DNA: TGTGCCAGCAGCTACGCGGGGGCGCGGTTTTCGGTCGAGCAGTACTTC.

The CDR3 spells CATSTGLVRIANTGELFF. The CDR3 DNA reads TGTGCCACCAGCACGGGACTCGTCAGAATCGCGAACACCGGGGAGCTGTTTTTT. The rearrangement links TRBV15 to TRBJ2-2; D might be TRBD2 (6 bases). CDR3 length: 18 amino acids. The germline gives CDR1 LNHNV, CDR2 YYDKDF (reference sequence). The germline V and J ends were trimmed by 4 bases and 0 bases, with 18 bases remaining between them.

This chain connects TRBV19 to TRBJ2-1; TRBD1 aligns across 9 bases. This CDR3 region has 15 residues. V lost 6 bases to trimming and J lost 4 bases; unmatched junction nucleotides: 7. Germline loops: CDR1 LNHDA, CDR2 SQIVND (reference sequence). CDR3 bases: TGTGCCAGTAGGTCTCCGGGACAGGGATACAATGAGCAGTTCTTC. This encodes CASRSPGQGYNEQFF.

V usage is TRBV18 and J usage is TRBJ2-2, with a possible D match to TRBD2 (5 bases). This CDR3 spans 15 amino acids. Germline CDR1 reads KGHSH; CDR2 reads LQKENI. Trimming removed 3 bases from V and 1 base from J, with 9 bases in between. The CDR3 bases are TGTGCCAGCTCACCCTATGCGGGGAACACCGGGGAGCTGTTTTTT. Translated, it gives CASSPYAGNTGELFF.